These 25 T cell receptor beta chains were sequenced from one sample in a study of T-cell memory formation after mild COVID-19. TCRdb processed the 5' RACE reads anew with MiXCR; each CDR3 protein has one entry. The sample has under 110,000 distinct CDR3 sequences, about an eighth seen once. The sample taken for sequencing was PBMCs or a T cell subset sorted from them (not recorded which). The receptors derive from an adult woman who had mild COVID-19 (a few samples of this study predate the infection). Cell type and time point are not known.

V usage is TRBV25-1 and J usage is TRBJ2-1; tentatively, D is TRBD2 (6 bases). Germline-derived CDR1 and CDR2 are MGHDK and SYGVNS. Trimming pared 8 bases from V and 8 bases from J, leaving 13 bases between. The CDR3 is 12 amino acids. CDR3: CASLYWGDEQFF. CDR3 nucleotides: TGTGCCAGCCTTTACTGGGGGGATGAGCAGTTCTTC.

This rearrangement joins TRBV30 to TRBJ1-5, with a possible D match to TRBD1 (6 bases). Germline V lookup: CDR1 GTSNPN, CDR2 SVGIG (reference sequence). V dropped 0 bases and J dropped 5 bases, with 11 bases sitting between them. There are 14 residues in the CDR3. CDR3: CAWSVGGGHQPQHF. The CDR3 DNA is TGTGCCTGGAGTGTAGGCGGGGGGCATCAGCCCCAGCATTTT.

V and J are TRBV19 and TRBJ1-3; D unclear. This CDR3 contains 15 residues. In germline, CDR1 is LNHDA, CDR2 SQIVND (reference sequence). V was trimmed by 0 bases and J by 0 bases, leaving 6 bases between them. CDR3 sequence reads: CASSIDRNSGNTIYF. The CDR3 DNA reads as TGTGCCAGTAGTATAGATAGGAACTCTGGAAACACCATATATTTT.

This clonotype was counted between two and nine times. The chain employs TRBV29-1 and TRBJ2-7; possible D gene TRBD2, 6 bases. The V and J ends lost 2 bases and 5 bases respectively, with 16 bases between them. Germline V gene lookup returns CDR1 SQVTM and CDR2 ANQGSEA. The CDR3 consists of 14 residues. The chain's CDR3 is CSVESGTGSHEQYF. The CDR3 coding sequence is TGCAGCGTTGAATCCGGGACTGGTTCCCACGAGCAGTACTTC.

J is TRBJ2-7 and V is TRBV6-2 or TRBV6-3, with TRBD2 matching over 15 bases. Germline-derived CDR1 and CDR2 are MNHEY and SVGEGT. The V and J ends lost 10 bases and 3 bases, in that order; junction bases with no gene match: 7. The CDR3 spans 15 residues. The CDR3 sequence is CAIGLAGGPHYEQYF. The DNA for the CDR3 is TGTGCCATCGGACTAGCGGGGGGGCCTCACTACGAGCAGTACTTC.

This chain connects TRBV7-9 to TRBJ2-6; TRBD1 matches at 7 bases. Germline CDR1 reads SEHNR; CDR2 reads FQNEAQ (reference sequence). This CDR3 is built from 17 residues. The ends lost 5 bases at V and 0 bases at J; junction bases unmatched: 7. CDR3: CASSRRDSASGANVLTF. CDR3 in DNA: TGTGCCAGCAGCCGTCGGGACAGTGCCTCTGGGGCCAACGTCCTGACTTTC. The full variable domain, its missing parts supplied by reference TRBV7-9 and TRBJ2-6, is DTGVSQNPRHKITKRGQNVTFRCDPISEHNRLYWYRQTLGQGPEFLTYFQNEAQLEKSRLLSDRFSAERPKGSFSTLEIQRTEQGDSAMYLCASSRRDSASGANVLTFGAGSRLTVL.

Only a few counts were recorded for this clonotype. V usage is TRBV24-1 and J usage is TRBJ1-1, with D uncertain. Trimming pared 3 bases from V and 1 base from J, leaving 5 bases between. This CDR3 has 13 amino acids. Germline V gene data show CDR1 as KGHDR and CDR2 as SFDVKD. CDR3 DNA sequence: TGTGCCACCAGTGATGAAACGAACACTGAAGCTTTCTTT. It specifies CATSDETNTEAFF.

This chain joins TRBV2 and TRBJ2-1; TRBD2 aligns across 7 bases. With V trimmed by 7 bases and J by 6 bases, 15 bases remained unmatched. The CDR3 contains 16 residues. Germline values: CDR1 SNHLY, CDR2 FYNNEI. The CDR3 loop reads CASIVSRTSDFNEQFF. In DNA form, the CDR3 reads TGTGCCAGCATAGTTAGTAGGACTAGTGATTTCAATGAGCAGTTCTTC.

The chain is built from TRBV18 and TRBJ1-1; D gene unclear. V lost 3 bases, J lost 0 bases, and 11 bases lay in between. In germline, CDR1 is KGHSH, CDR2 LQKENI. The CDR3 spans 15 residues. The CDR3: CASSPVADVNTEAFF. DNA for the CDR3: TGTGCCAGCTCACCCGTAGCCGACGTGAACACTGAAGCTTTCTTT.

This sequence joins TRBV5-1 and TRBJ1-4, with D perhaps matching TRBD1 (6 bases). The CDR3 is 17 residues long. V lost 0 bases to trimming and J lost 4 bases, with 16 bases between them. Germline V gene data show CDR1 as SGHRS and CDR2 as YFSETQ. In nucleotides, the CDR3 is TGCGCCAGCAGCTTGGAAGTCTCGGGGGCCTTTAATGAAAAACTGTTTTTT. Its protein product is CASSLEVSGAFNEKLFF.

The chain couples TRBV7-9 to TRBJ2-7, with a weak D call TRBD2 (6 bases). The CDR3 loop spans 18 amino acids. V shed 5 bases and J shed 2 bases, with 25 bases lying between them. CDR1 and CDR2 from the germline V gene are SEHNR and FQNEAQ (reference sequence). CDR3 bases: TGTGCCAGCAGCGAGAAGTACCGGGACTCAAAGGCCCCCTACGAGCAGTACTTC. Encoded protein: CASSEKYRDSKAPYEQYF. The complete variable domain, with remaining parts taken from reference TRBV7-9 and TRBJ2-7, reads DTGVSQNPRHKITKRGQNVTFRCDPISEHNRLYWYRQTLGQGPEFLTYFQNEAQLEKSRLLSDRFSAERPKGSFSTLEIQRTEQGDSAMYLCASSEKYRDSKAPYEQYFGPGTRLTVT.

This clonotype was found many times. The DNA for the CDR3 is TGTGCCAGCAGCCTCTTCTTTAGCGGGAGGGCCAACACAGATACGCAGTATTTT. Protein: CASSLFFSGRANTDTQYF. The V call is TRBV11-2, the J call TRBJ2-3; 11 nucleotides match TRBD2. Germline loops: CDR1 SGHAT, CDR2 FQNNGV. CDR3 length: 18 amino acids. The trim removed 5 bases at V and 2 bases at J, leaving 12 bases unmatched.

The chain employs TRBV5-1 and TRBJ2-1, with D possibly being TRBD2 (6 bases). The CDR3 contains 16 residues. V lost 4 bases to trimming and J lost 3 bases, with 17 bases between them. Germline V gives CDR1 SGHRS, CDR2 YFSETQ. CDR3 coding DNA: TGCGCCAGCAGCGCCGGTTGGGCGGGGCACTACAATGAGCAGTTCTTC. Its protein product is CASSAGWAGHYNEQFF. Supplemented by reference TRBV5-1 and TRBJ2-1, the full variable domain reads KAGVTQTPRYLIKTRGQQVTLSCSPISGHRSVSWYQQTPGQGLQFLFEYFSETQRNKGNFPGRFSGRQFSNSRSEMNVSTLELGDSALYLCASSAGWAGHYNEQFFGPGTRLTVL.

This chain links TRBV5-1 with TRBJ2-2; D might be TRBD1 (5 bases). Per the germline V gene, CDR1 is SGHRS and CDR2 is YFSETQ. The CDR3 has 15 residues. Trimming shortened V by 0 bases and J by 1 base, and 7 bases separated the two germline ends. CDR3 bases: TGCGCCAGCAGCTTGGCGCAGGGGAACACCGGGGAGCTGTTTTTT. It yields the protein CASSLAQGNTGELFF.

The chain combines TRBV19 with TRBJ2-1; 9 bases fit TRBD2. The germline V gene has CDR1 LNHDA and CDR2 SQIVND (reference sequence). CDR3 length equals 14 residues. The trim removed 3 bases at V and 9 bases at J, leaving 6 bases unmatched. As DNA, the CDR3 is TGTGCCAGTAGTATTAGCGGGAGTAGCAGTGAGCAGTTCTTC. It yields the protein CASSISGSSSEQFF.

A few counts support this clonotype. V gene TRBV10-3 combines with J gene TRBJ1-3; D unresolved. The germline V gene encodes CDR1 ENHRY and CDR2 SYGVKD. The V and J ends lost 0 bases and 4 bases respectively, with 13 bases between them. The CDR3 has 16 amino acids. The DNA for the CDR3 is TGTGCCATCAGTGAGTCTGGGGAGCCCTCCGGAAACACCATATATTTT. Its translation is CAISESGEPSGNTIYF.

This clonotype has just a few counts. The chain links TRBV7-2 to TRBJ2-5; TRBD2 aligns across 9 bases. Germline V CDR1 and CDR2: SGHTA, FQGNSA. The CDR3 sequence is 15 residues long. J lost 4 bases, V lost 2 bases, and 5 bases had no gene match. CDR3 DNA sequence: TGTGCCAGCAGCTTATGGGCGGGAGGGGGAGAGACCCAGTACTTC. As protein: CASSLWAGGGETQYF.

V usage is TRBV27 and J usage is TRBJ2-3; the D gene could be TRBD1 or TRBD2 (5 bases each). The length of the CDR3 is 16 residues. The germline CDR1 and CDR2 sequences are MNHEY and SMNVEV (reference sequence). V shed 7 bases and J shed 2 bases, with 19 bases lying between them. CDR3 nucleotide sequence: TGTGCCAGCACCACAGCCCCGGGACGGTACACAGATACGCAGTATTTT. It encodes CASTTAPGRYTDTQYF.

There are a few counts of this clonotype. The J gene is TRBJ1-1, the V gene TRBV19; D not certain. V was cut by 3 bases and J by 7 bases, with 12 bases left in between. CDR1 and CDR2 (germline): LNHDA, SQIVND (reference sequence). CDR3 size: 13 residues. The CDR3 DNA reads as TGTGCCAGTAGTATCCTGGGCGGGCTTGAAGCTTTCTTT. It encodes CASSILGGLEAFF. The full variable domain, with the rest looked up from reference TRBV19 and TRBJ1-1, is DGGITQSPKYLFRKEGQNVTLSCEQNLNHDAMYWYRQDPGQGLRLIYYSQIVNDFQKGDIAEGYSVSREKKESFPLTVTSAQKNPTAFYLCASSILGGLEAFFGQGTRLTVV.

This clonotype came up a few times. The rearrangement links TRBV12-3 or TRBV12-4 to TRBJ2-5; the D is unclear. The CDR3 extends over 13 amino acids. V was shortened by 2 bases and J by 5 bases, with 9 bases between the two germline ends. The CDR3 region is CASSLFITETQYF. The CDR3, as DNA: TGTGCCAGCAGTTTATTTATCACGGAGACCCAGTACTTC.

This clonotype was found a few times. The rearrangement links TRBV25-1 to TRBJ1-1; 7 nucleotides align to TRBD1. The length of the CDR3 is 16 residues. CDR1 is MGHDK, CDR2 SYGVNS, per germline. After removal of 7 bases from V and 3 bases from J, the junction contained 14 bases not matched to a gene. CDR3 residues: CASIPRGGSADTEAFF. CDR3 nucleotides: TGTGCCAGCATCCCCAGGGGGGGGTCGGCGGACACTGAAGCTTTCTTT.

This clonotype was seen at least ten times. V usage is TRBV7-9 and J usage is TRBJ2-7; D remains ambiguous. There are 13 residues in the CDR3. Germline V gene sequence: CDR1 SEHNR, CDR2 FQNEAQ (reference sequence). Trimming shortened V by 8 bases and J by 0 bases, and 11 bases separated the two germline ends. The CDR3, as DNA: TGTGCCAGCCGCTCCAGGACCTCCTACGAGCAGTACTTC. It translates to CASRSRTSYEQYF.

The V and J genes are TRBV19 and TRBJ1-1; D call uncertain. The CDR3 contains 16 residues. Trimming cost V 3 bases and J 3 bases, with 17 bases left between them. Germline V CDR1 and CDR2: LNHDA, SQIVND (reference sequence). The CDR3 reads CASSISSRGYYTEAFF. The CDR3 coding sequence is TGTGCCAGTAGTATTAGCTCAAGAGGGTATTACACTGAAGCTTTCTTT.

The chain has TRBV5-4 and TRBJ2-1, with 8 bases aligning to TRBD2. Trimming removed 1 base from V and 2 bases from J; junction bases left unmatched: 8. The CDR3 has 17 amino acids. Germline values: CDR1 SGHNT, CDR2 YYREEE (reference sequence). CDR3 nucleotides: TGTGCCAGCAGCTTGAAGGGACGCGGGAGGACCTACAATGAGCAGTTCTTC. Its translation is CASSLKGRGRTYNEQFF.

The chain is built from TRBV9 and TRBJ2-7, with no clear D. There are 15 residues in the CDR3. Germline CDR1 and CDR2: SGDLS and YYNGEE. Between the trimmed V and J ends, which lost 4 bases and 0 bases, there was a span of 14 bases. As DNA, the CDR3 is TGTGCCAGCAGCCCATTTTTATCCAGCTCCTACGAGCAGTACTTC. As protein: CASSPFLSSSYEQYF.